A selection of T cell receptor beta chains follows, all from one sample in a study of lymphopenia after photon versus proton radiotherapy. The table came from immunoSEQ multiplex PCR; TCRdb's copy has only in-frame clones and leaves some out. Found here are around 50,000 clones, approximately 84% of them singletons; the top ten hold approximately 2%. This specimen consisted of peripheral blood, obtained from a patient treated with proton-based radiotherapy. The receptors stem from a man aged 55-75 years with pancreatic cancer. The CDR3 runs from the conserved cysteine through the conserved F or W. Fields, in order: clone size, V gene, J gene, D gene, CDR3 length, CDR3 DNA, CDR3 protein. A D gene is named only where the DNA matches it firmly. A clone size is listed for some rows: how often the clone was seen (once, few, many), or a class if it is expanded.

>NA|TRBV9|TRBJ1-1|NA|14
TGTGCCAGCAGCCGATCCGATTACTACACTGAAGCTTTCTTT
CASSRSDYYTEAFF
>NA|TRBV10-3|TRBJ1-1|TRBD1|14
TGTGCCATCAGAGGACAGGAGATGAACACTGAAGCTTTCTTT
CAIRGQEMNTEAFF
>few|TRBV6-5|TRBJ1-5|NA|14
TGTGCCAGCAGTAGACCGGGCCCCAATCAGCCCCAGCATTTT
CASSRPGPNQPQHF
>NA|TRBV5-6|TRBJ2-7|NA|13
TGTGCCAGCAGCCTCGGACGGATCTACGAGCAGTACTTC
CASSLGRIYEQYF
>NA|TRBV28|TRBJ2-1|TRBD2|14
TGTGCCAGCAGTGTAGCGGGAGTGGGTGATGAGCAGTTCTTC
CASSVAGVGDEQFF
>NA|TRBV18|TRBJ2-2|NA|13
TGTGCCAGCTCACCAGACTCCACCGGGGAGCTGTTTTTT
CASSPDSTGELFF
>NA|TRBV28|TRBJ1-3|NA|14
TGTGCCAGCAGCCTGACAGTTTCTGGAAACACCATATATTTT
CASSLTVSGNTIYF
>few|TRBV27|TRBJ1-2|NA|14
TGTGCCAGCAGTGCACCAGGTCTTTTACGGGGCTACACCTTC
CASSAPGLLRGYTF
>once|TRBV4-1|TRBJ1-1|TRBD1|15
TGCGCCAGCAGCCTGTCGACAGGGGGGGACACTGAAGCTTTCTTT
CASSLSTGGDTEAFF
>NA|TRBV28|TRBJ2-5|NA|14
TGTGCCAGCACCATCCCCGGACCTCAAGAGACCCAGTACTTC
CASTIPGPQETQYF
>NA|TRBV18|TRBJ1-1|NA|11
TGTGCCAGCTCACCAGCTACTGAAGCTTTCTTT
CASSPATEAFF
>NA|TRBV30|TRBJ2-3|TRBD1|15
TGTGCCTGGAGTGTACGACAGGGAAGGACAGATACGCAGTATTTT
CAWSVRQGRTDTQYF
>once|TRBV23-1|TRBJ2-7|NA|18
TGCGCCAGCCGCCTCTATAGGGGAGAAGGTTCGACGGTCTACGAGCAGTACTTC
CASRLYRGEGSTVYEQYF
>few|TRBV4-1|TRBJ1-1|NA|12
TGCGCCAGCAGCCAGTTGAACACTGAAGCTTTCTTT
CASSQLNTEAFF
>NA|TRBV7-6|TRBJ2-5|NA|14
TGTGCCAGCAGCTTAACGGCGGGCGGAGAGACCCAGTACTTC
CASSLTAGGETQYF
>NA|TRBV28|TRBJ1-5|TRBD1|14
TGTGCCAGCAGGCTGGGACAGACAAATCAGCCCCAGCATTTT
CASRLGQTNQPQHF
>NA|TRBV19|TRBJ2-5|NA|15
TGTGCCAGTAGTCACTACCGGCAGGTGAAAGAGACCCAGTACTTC
CASSHYRQVKETQYF
>once|TRBV14|TRBJ2-2|NA|18
TGTGCCAGCAGCCCCCTTGGAGAGACAGGCCTACCCCCCGGGGAGCTGTTTTTT
CASSPLGETGLPPGELFF
>NA|TRBV7-9|TRBJ2-7|TRBD1|13
TGTGCCAGCAGCCGAGACCAGGGGGATGAGCAGTACTTC
CASSRDQGDEQYF
>NA|TRBV6-1|TRBJ2-7|NA|11
TGTGCCAGCAGTAAAAGCTACGAGCAGTACTTC
CASSKSYEQYF
>few|TRBV7-8|TRBJ2-7|NA|11
TGTGCCAGCAGCTTAGGGCGAGAGCAGTACTTC
CASSLGREQYF
>NA|TRBV6-5|TRBJ2-7|TRBD1|13
TGTGCCAGCACCGGGACAGGGGGCTACGAGCAGTACTTC
CASTGTGGYEQYF
>NA|TRBV10-2|TRBJ2-1|TRBD2|16
TGCGCCAGCAGTGAGGGGAGGACTAGCTTGGGTAATGAGCAGTTCTTC
CASSEGRTSLGNEQFF
>NA|TRBV11-3|TRBJ2-6|TRBD1|19
TGTGCCAGCAGCTCCGGGACAGGTTCTTGGGGGTCTGGGGCCAACGTCCTGACTTTC
CASSSGTGSWGSGANVLTF
>NA|TRBV27|TRBJ1-2|NA|15
TGTGCCAGCAGTATCGATCCGACAGGATACTATGGCTACACCTTC
CASSIDPTGYYGYTF
>NA|TRBV28|TRBJ2-7|TRBD2|15
TGTGCCAGCAGCTATGAGCGGGGTAGAGCCTACGAGCAGTACTTC
CASSYERGRAYEQYF
>once|TRBV7-8|TRBJ2-1|TRBD2|17
TGTGCCAGCAGCTTAGACGGGCCTAGCGGGAGGGCCGGTGAGCAGTTCTTC
CASSLDGPSGRAGEQFF
>NA|TRBV18|TRBJ1-5|NA|15
TGTGCCAGCTCACCTTTTCCGTCCGGGCTGGAGTCCCAGCATTTT
CASSPFPSGLESQHF
>NA|TRBV7-8|TRBJ2-7|TRBD1|14
TGTGCCAGCAGCTTGGACAGGGGGCTCTACGAGCAGTACTTC
CASSLDRGLYEQYF
>NA|TRBV25-1|TRBJ1-4|TRBD1|15
TGTGCCAGCAGTGTAGGGGACAGGATTAATGAAAAACTGTTTTTT
CASSVGDRINEKLFF
>NA|TRBV19|TRBJ1-1|TRBD1|14
TGTGCCAGCCAACTGTACAGGGGACTCACTGAAGCTTTCTTT
CASQLYRGLTEAFF
>few|TRBV20-1|TRBJ1-2|TRBD1|11
TGCAGCGCAACAGGGGAACATGGCTACACCTTC
CSATGEHGYTF
>NA|TRBV28|TRBJ1-5|NA|14
TGTGCCAGCAGTTTATCGGGTAGCAATCAGCCCCAGCATTTT
CASSLSGSNQPQHF
>NA|TRBV14|TRBJ2-1|TRBD2|16
TGTGCCAGCAGCCACAGAGCGGGAGCCTCATACAATGAGCAGTTCTTC
CASSHRAGASYNEQFF
>NA|TRBV28|TRBJ2-7|TRBD2|17
TGTGCCAGCAGTTCCCCAGCGACTAGCGGGAGCTCCTACGAGCAGTACTTC
CASSSPATSGSSYEQYF
>NA|TRBV6-5|TRBJ1-1|NA|14
TGTGCCAGCAGTCCACCCCACCATAGCACTGAAGCTTTCTTT
CASSPPHHSTEAFF
>NA|TRBV7-2|TRBJ2-3|NA|13
TGTGCCAGCAGCCCGTCGCGGGCAGATACGCAGTATTTT
CASSPSRADTQYF
>NA|TRBV6-4|TRBJ2-2|NA|14
TGTGCCAGCAGTCCGAGATTAAACACCGGGGAGCTGTTTTTT
CASSPRLNTGELFF
>few|TRBV19|TRBJ2-7|NA|11
TGTGCCAGTGGAGGGAGATACGAGCAGTACTTC
CASGGRYEQYF
>NA|TRBV6-1|TRBJ2-6|NA|20
TGTGCCAGCAGTGAACGAGACAGGCGAAGCTTCCCCTCTGGGGCCAACGTCCTGACTTTC
CASSERDRRSFPSGANVLTF
>NA|TRBV7-8|TRBJ2-1|NA|11
TGTGCCAGCAGCTTAGAGAATGAGCAGTTCTTC
CASSLENEQFF
>few|TRBV5-4|TRBJ2-3|NA|16
TGTGCCAGCAGCTTGGTTGGCCAGGGGCCCACAGATACGCAGTATTTT
CASSLVGQGPTDTQYF
>NA|TRBV19|TRBJ1-1|TRBD1|11
TGTGCGACAGGGGGACTACATGAAGCTTTCTTT
CATGGLHEAFF
>NA|TRBV7-6|TRBJ2-1|TRBD2|15
TGTGCCAGCAGCCTTGAATTGGCGGGAGTTGGTGAGCAGTTCTTC
CASSLELAGVGEQFF
>NA|TRBV5-1|TRBJ2-3|TRBD2|14
TGCGCCAGCAGCATCGAGACTAGCAAGGATACGCAGTATTTT
CASSIETSKDTQYF
>NA|TRBV19|TRBJ1-1|NA|12
TGTGCCAGTAGTATGACACCCCTCGAAGCTTTCTTT
CASSMTPLEAFF
>NA|TRBV5-4|TRBJ2-7|TRBD2|15
TGTGCCAGCAGTTCAGGGACTAGCGTTTACTACGAGCAGTACTTC
CASSSGTSVYYEQYF
>NA|TRBV30|TRBJ1-5|TRBD1|15
TGTGCCTGGAAAACCCCGGACAGGGAGGATCAGCCCCAGCATTTT
CAWKTPDREDQPQHF
>NA|TRBV28|TRBJ1-1|NA|14
TGTGCCAGCAGTTTCTCCGACAGTCTAACTGAAGCTTTCTTT
CASSFSDSLTEAFF
>NA|TRBV28|TRBJ2-1|TRBD2|16
TGTGCCAGCAGTTTGGTCCAGACTAGCGCGGCCAATGAGCAGTTCTTC
CASSLVQTSAANEQFF
>NA|TRBV7-9|TRBJ1-5|NA|13
TGTGCCAGCAGCTTAGCGCTGAATCAGCCCCAGCATTTT
CASSLALNQPQHF
>NA|TRBV28|TRBJ1-5|NA|14
TGTGCCAGCAGTAATTTGAGGGGCAATCAGCCCCAGCATTTT
CASSNLRGNQPQHF
>NA|TRBV11-3|TRBJ2-6|NA|15
TGTGCCAGCAGCTGGATAGCCTCTGGGGCCAACGTCCTGACTTTC
CASSWIASGANVLTF